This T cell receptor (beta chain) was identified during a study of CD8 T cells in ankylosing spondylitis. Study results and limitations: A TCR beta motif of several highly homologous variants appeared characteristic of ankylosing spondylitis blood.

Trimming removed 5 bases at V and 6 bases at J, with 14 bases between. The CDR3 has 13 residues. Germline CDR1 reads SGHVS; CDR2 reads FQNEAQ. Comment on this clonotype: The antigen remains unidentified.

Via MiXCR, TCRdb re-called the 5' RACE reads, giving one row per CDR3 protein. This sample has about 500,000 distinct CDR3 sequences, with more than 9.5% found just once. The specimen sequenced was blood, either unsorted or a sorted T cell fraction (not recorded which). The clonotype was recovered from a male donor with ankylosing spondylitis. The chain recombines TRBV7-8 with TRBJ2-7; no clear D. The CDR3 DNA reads TGTGCCAGCAGCCATCCCAGTACCCCCGAGCAGTACGTC. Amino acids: CASSHPSTPEQYV.